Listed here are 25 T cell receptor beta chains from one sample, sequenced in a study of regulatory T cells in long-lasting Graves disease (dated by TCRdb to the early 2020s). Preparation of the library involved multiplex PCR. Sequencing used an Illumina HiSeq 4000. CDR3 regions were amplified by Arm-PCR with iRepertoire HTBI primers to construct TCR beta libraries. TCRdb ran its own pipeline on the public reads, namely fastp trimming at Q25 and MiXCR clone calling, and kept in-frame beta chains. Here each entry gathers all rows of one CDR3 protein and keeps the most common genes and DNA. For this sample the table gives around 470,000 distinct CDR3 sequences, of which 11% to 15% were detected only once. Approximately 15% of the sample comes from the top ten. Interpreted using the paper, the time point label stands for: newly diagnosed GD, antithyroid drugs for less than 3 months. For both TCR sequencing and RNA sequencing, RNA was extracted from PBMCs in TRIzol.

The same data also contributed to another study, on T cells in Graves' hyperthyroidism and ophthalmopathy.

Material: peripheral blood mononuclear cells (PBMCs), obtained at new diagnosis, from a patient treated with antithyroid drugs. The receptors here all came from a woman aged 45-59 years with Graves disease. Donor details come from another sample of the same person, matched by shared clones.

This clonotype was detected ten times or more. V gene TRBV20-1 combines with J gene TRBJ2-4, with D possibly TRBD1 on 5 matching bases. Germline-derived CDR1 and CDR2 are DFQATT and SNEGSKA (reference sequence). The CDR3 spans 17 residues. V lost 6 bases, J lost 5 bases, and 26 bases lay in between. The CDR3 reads CSAPELTWTLRENIQYF. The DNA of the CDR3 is TGCAGTGCCCCCGAGTTAACGTGGACCCTCAGGGAAAACATTCAGTACTTC.

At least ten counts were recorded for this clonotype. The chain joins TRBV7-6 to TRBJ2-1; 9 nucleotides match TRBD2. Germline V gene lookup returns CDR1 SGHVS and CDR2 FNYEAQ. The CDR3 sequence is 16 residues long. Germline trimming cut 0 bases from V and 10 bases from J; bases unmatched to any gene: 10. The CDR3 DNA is TGTGCCAGCAGCTTAGCCCCGTCGTCTAGCGGGAACGAGCAGTTCTTC. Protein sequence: CASSLAPSSSGNEQFF.

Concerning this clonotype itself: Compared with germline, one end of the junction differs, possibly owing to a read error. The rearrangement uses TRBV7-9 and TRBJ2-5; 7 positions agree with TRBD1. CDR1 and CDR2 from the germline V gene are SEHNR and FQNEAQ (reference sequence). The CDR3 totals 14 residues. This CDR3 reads CASSPLTGKETQCF. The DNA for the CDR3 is TGTGCCAGCAGCCCCCTGACAGGGAAAGAGACCCAGTGCTTC.

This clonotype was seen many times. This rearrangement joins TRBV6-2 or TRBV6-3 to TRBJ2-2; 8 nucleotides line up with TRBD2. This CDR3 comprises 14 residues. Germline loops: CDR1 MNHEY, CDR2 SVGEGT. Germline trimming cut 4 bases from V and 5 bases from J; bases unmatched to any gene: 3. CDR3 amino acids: CASSFSSGTGELFF. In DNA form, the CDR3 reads TGTGCCAGCAGTTTCTCTAGCGGGACCGGGGAGCTGTTTTTT.

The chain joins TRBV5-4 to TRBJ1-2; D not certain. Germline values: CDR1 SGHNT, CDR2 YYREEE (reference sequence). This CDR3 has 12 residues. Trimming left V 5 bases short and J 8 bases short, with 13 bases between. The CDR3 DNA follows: TGTGCCAGCAGTCATGACGGCCCCGGCTACACCTTC. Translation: CASSHDGPGYTF. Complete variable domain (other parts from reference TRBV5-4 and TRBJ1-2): ETGVTQSPTHLIKTRGQQVTLRCSSQSGHNTVSWYQQALGQGPQFIFQYYREEENGRGNFPPRFSGLQFPNYSSELNVNALELDDSALYLCASSHDGPGYTFGSGTRLTVV.

DNA for the CDR3: TGTGCCAGCAGTTCTATTTTGGGGGCTAATGGCTACACCTTC. Protein product: CASSSILGANGYTF. The rearrangement uses TRBV6-2 or TRBV6-3 and TRBJ1-2; TRBD1 is a possible D gene (6 bases). CDR1 is MNHEY and CDR2 is SVGEGT in the germline V gene. V gave up 4 bases and J gave up 6 bases, with 15 bases separating them. This CDR3 is built from 14 residues.

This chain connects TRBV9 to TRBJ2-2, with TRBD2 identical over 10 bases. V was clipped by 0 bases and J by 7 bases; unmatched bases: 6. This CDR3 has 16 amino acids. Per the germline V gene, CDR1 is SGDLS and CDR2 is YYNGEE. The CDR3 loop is CASSVALAGVDGELFF. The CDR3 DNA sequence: TGTGCCAGCAGCGTAGCTCTAGCGGGAGTGGACGGGGAGCTGTTTTTT.

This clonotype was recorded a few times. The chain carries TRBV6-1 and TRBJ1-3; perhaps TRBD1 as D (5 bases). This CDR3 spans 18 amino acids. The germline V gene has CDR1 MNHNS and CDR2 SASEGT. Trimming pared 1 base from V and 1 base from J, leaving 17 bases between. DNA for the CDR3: TGTGCCAGCAGTGAAGGTCTCCAGGGAGTATGGTCTGGAAACACCATATATTTT. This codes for CASSEGLQGVWSGNTIYF.

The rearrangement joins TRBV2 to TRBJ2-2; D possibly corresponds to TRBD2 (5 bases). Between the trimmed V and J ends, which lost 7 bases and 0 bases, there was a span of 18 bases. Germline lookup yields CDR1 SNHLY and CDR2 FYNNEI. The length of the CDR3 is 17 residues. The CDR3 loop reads CASIRVALASNTGELFF. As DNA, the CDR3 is TGTGCCAGCATAAGAGTAGCGCTCGCTTCGAACACCGGGGAGCTGTTTTTT.

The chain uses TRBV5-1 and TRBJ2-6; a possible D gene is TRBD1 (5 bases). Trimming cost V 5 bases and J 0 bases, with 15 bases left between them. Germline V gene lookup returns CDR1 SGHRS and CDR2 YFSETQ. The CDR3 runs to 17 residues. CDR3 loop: CASSQDNSRSGANVLTF. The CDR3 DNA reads TGCGCCAGCAGTCAGGACAATTCCCGCTCTGGGGCCAACGTCCTGACTTTC.

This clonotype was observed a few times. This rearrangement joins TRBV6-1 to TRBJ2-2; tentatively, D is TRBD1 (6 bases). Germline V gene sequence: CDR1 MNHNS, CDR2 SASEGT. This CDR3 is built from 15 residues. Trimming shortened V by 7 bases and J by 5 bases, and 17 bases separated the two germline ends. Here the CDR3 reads CASTLWGRSTGELFF. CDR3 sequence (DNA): TGTGCCAGCACTCTCTGGGGGCGAAGTACCGGGGAGCTGTTTTTT.

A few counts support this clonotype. The CDR3 protein is CASSPRTSEKLFF. CDR3 DNA sequence: TGTGCCAGCAGCCCCCGGACCAGTGAAAAACTGTTTTTT. V gene TRBV11-1 combines with J gene TRBJ1-4; D not resolved. Trimming removed 5 bases from V and 7 bases from J, with 11 bases in between. Germline CDR1 and CDR2: SGHAT and FQDESV (reference sequence). The CDR3 runs to 13 residues. Supplemented by reference TRBV11-1 and TRBJ1-4, the full variable domain reads EAEVAQSPRYKITEKSQAVAFWCDPISGHATLYWYRQILGQGPELLVQFQDESVVDDSQLPKDRFSAERLKGVDSTLKIQPAELGDSAMYLCASSPRTSEKLFFGSGTQLSVL.

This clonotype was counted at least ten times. The CDR3 protein is CASSHGLTYEQYF. CDR3 nucleotides: TGTGCCAGCAGCCACGGGCTAACCTACGAGCAGTACTTC. The chain joins TRBV7-2 to TRBJ2-7, with D unresolved. There are 13 residues in the CDR3. Trimming removed 5 bases at V and 2 bases at J, with 10 bases between. In germline, CDR1 is SGHTA, CDR2 FQGNSA.

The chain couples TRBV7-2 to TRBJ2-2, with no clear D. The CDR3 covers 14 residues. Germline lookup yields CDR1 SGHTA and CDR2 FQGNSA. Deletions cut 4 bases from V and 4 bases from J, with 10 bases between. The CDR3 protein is CASSYYRTTGELFF. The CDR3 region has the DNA TGTGCCAGCAGCTACTACAGAACCACCGGGGAGCTGTTTTTT.

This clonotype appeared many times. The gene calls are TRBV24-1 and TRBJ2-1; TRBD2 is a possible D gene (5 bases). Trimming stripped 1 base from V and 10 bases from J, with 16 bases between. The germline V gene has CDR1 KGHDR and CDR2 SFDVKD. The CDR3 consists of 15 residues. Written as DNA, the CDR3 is TGTGCCACCAGTGATTTAAGAGGGAGAGGAGAGGAGCAGTTCTTC. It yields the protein CATSDLRGRGEEQFF.

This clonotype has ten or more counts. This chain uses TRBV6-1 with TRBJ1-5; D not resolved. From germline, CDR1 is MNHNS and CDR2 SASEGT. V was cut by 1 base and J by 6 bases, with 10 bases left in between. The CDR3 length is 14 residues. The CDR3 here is CASSEETWGQPQHF. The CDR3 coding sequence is TGTGCCAGCAGTGAAGAGACATGGGGTCAGCCCCAGCATTTT.

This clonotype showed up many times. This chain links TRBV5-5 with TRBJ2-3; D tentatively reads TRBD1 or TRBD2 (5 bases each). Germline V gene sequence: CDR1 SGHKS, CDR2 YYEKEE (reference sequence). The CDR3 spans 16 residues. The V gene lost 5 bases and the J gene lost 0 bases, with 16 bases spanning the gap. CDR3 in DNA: TGTGCCAGCAGTATCCCCGGGGACGGGAGCACAGATACGCAGTATTTT. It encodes CASSIPGDGSTDTQYF.

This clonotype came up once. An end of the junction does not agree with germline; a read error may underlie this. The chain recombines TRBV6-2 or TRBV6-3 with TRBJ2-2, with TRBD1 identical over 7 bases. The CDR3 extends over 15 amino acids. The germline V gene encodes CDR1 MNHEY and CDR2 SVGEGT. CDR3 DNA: TGTGCCAGCACCTACGGACAGGCGAACACCAGGGAGCTGTTTTTT. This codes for CASTYGQANTRELFF.

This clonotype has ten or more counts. DNA of the CDR3: TGTGCCAGCAGTTACGGGGGAAGCAATCAGCCCCAGCATTTT. Its translation: CASSYGGSNQPQHF. This chain links TRBV6-5 with TRBJ1-5; the D gene is possibly TRBD1 (5 bases). Trimming cost V 2 bases and J 1 base, with 6 bases left between them. This CDR3 comprises 14 residues. Germline values: CDR1 MNHEY, CDR2 SVGAGI.

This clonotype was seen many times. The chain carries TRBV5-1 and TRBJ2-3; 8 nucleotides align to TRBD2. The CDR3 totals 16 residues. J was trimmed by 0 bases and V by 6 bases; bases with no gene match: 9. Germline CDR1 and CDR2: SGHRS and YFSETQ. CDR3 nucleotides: TGCGCCAGCAAAAATAGCGGGACCACTAGCACAGATACGCAGTATTTT. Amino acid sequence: CASKNSGTTSTDTQYF.

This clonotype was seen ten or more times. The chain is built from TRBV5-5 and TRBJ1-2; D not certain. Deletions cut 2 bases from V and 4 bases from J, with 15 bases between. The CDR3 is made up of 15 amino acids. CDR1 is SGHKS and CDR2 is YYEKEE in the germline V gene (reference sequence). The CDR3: CASSFGQERGYGYTF. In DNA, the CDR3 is TGTGCCAGCAGCTTCGGCCAAGAGAGAGGCTATGGCTACACCTTC.

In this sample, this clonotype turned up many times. The CDR3 DNA reads as TGTGCCAGCAGTTGGACAGGGGGCCGGACTGAAGCTTTCTTT. It codes for CASSWTGGRTEAFF. This sequence joins TRBV19 and TRBJ1-1; TRBD1 matches at 11 bases. V shed 9 bases and J 5 bases; nucleotides not matched to a gene: 8. CDR3 length: 14 residues. The germline V gene has CDR1 LNHDA and CDR2 SQIVND (reference sequence).

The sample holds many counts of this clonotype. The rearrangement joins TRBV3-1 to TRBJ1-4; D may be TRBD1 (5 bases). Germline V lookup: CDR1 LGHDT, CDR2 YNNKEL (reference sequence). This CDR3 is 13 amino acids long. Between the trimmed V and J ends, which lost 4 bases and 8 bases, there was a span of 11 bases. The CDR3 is CASSPGSWEKLFF. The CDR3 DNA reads TGTGCCAGCAGCCCAGGGAGTTGGGAAAAACTGTTTTTT.

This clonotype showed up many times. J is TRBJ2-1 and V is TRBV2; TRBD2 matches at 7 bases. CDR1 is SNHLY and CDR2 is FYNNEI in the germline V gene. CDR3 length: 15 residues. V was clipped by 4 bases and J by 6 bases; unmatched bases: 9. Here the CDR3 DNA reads TGTGCCAGCAGTGTGCCGGCGGGAGTTCCCAATGAGCAGTTCTTC. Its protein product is CASSVPAGVPNEQFF. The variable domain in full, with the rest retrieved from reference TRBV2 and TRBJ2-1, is EPEVTQTPSHQVTQMGQEVILRCVPISNHLYFYWYRQILGQKVEFLVSFYNNEISEKSEIFDDQFSVERPDGSNFTLKIRSTKLEDSAMYFCASSVPAGVPNEQFFGPGTRLTVL.

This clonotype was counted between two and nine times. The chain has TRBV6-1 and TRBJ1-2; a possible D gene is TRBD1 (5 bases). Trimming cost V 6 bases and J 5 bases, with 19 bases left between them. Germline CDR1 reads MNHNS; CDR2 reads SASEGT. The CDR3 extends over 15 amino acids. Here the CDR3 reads CASRHRGVRDYGYTF. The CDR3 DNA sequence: TGTGCCAGCAGGCATCGGGGGGTCAGGGATTATGGCTACACCTTC.